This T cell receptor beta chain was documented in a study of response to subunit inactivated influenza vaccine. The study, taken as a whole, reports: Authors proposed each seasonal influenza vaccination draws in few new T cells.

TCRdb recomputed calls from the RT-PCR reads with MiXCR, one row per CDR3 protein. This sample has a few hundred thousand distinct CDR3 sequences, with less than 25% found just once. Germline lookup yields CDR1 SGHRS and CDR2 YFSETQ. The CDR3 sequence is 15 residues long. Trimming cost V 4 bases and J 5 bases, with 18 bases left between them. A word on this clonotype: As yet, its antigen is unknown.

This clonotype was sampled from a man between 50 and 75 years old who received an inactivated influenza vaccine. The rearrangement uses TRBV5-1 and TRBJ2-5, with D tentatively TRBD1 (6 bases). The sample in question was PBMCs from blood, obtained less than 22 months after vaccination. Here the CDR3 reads CASSTGSQGWETQYF. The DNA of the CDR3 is TGCGCCAGCAGCACAGGTTCACAGGGATGGGAGACCCAGTACTTC.